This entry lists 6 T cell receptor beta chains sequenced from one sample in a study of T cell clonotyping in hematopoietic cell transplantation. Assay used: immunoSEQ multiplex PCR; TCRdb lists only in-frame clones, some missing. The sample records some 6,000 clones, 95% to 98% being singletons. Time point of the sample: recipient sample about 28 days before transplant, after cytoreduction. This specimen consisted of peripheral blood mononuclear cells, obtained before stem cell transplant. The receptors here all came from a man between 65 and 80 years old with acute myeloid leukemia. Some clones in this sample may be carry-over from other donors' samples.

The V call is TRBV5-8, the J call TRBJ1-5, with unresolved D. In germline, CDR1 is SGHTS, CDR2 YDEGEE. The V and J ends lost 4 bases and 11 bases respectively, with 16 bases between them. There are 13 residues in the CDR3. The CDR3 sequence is CASSPGEPVAQHF. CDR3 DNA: TGTGCCAGCAGCCCCGGGGAGCCGGTGGCCCAGCATTTT.

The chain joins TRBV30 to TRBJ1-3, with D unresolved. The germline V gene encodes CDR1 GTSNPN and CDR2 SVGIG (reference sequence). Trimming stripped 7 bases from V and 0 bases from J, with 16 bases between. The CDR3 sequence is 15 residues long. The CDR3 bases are TGTGCCTCCAGAACCCGGGAGGGCTCTGGAAACACCATATATTTT. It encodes CASRTREGSGNTIYF. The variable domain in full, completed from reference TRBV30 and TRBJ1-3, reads SQTIHQWPATLVQPVGSPLSLECTVEGTSNPNLYWYRQAAGRGLQLLFYSVGIGQISSEVPQNLSASRPQDRQFILSSKKLLLSDSGFYLCASRTREGSGNTIYFGEGSWLTVV.

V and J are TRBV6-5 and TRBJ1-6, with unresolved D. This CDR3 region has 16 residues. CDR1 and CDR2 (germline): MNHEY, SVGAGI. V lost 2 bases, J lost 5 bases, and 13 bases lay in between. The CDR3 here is CASSYGVAEDNSPLHF. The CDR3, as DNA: TGTGCCAGCAGTTACGGGGTGGCCGAAGATAATTCACCCCTCCACTTT.

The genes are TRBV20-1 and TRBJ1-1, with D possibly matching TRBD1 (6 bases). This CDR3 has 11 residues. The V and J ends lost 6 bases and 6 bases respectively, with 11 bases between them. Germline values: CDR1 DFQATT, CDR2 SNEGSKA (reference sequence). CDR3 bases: TGCAGTGCGAACAGGGACCCTGAAGCTTTCTTT. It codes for CSANRDPEAFF.

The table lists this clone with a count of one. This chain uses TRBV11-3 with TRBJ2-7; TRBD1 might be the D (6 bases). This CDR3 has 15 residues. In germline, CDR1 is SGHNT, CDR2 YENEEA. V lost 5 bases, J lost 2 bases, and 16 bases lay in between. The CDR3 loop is CASSPTPTGTYEQYF. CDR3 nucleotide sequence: TGTGCCAGCAGCCCTACCCCGACAGGAACCTACGAGCAGTACTTC.

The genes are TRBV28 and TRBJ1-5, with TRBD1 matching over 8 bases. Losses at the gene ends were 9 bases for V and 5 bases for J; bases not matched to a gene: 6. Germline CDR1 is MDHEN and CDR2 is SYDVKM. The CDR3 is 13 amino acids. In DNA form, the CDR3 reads TGTGCCAGAGAACAGGGGGGCTATCAGCCCCAGCATTTT. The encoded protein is CAREQGGYQPQHF.